This TCR beta chain is drawn from a study of T cell responses to AZD1222 COVID-19 vaccine. General study findings and limits: Females outnumbered males among donors, who were mostly white British; clonal diversity was possibly underestimated. The study found Spike-specific TCR breadth and depth rose after two AZD1222 doses. Unmutated regions of variants are reportedly targeted by nearly half of spike-specific TCRs.

Sequencing was performed with immunoSEQ multiplex PCR; in TCRdb, only in-frame clones are kept and a portion is missing. Of some 140,000 clones in the sample, approximately 95% are singletons; the top ten hold 6.5% to 8.5%. Trimming cost V 5 bases and J 4 bases; bases outside gene matches: 7. The CDR3 spans 14 residues. Germline CDR1 and CDR2: SEHNR and FQNEAQ (reference sequence). In the case of this clone: What it binds is not known.

The input for sequencing was peripheral blood, taken 28 days after the second AZD1222 dose. The rearrangement links TRBV7-9 to TRBJ1-1; TRBD1 matches 7 bases. This sequence originates from an adult who received the AZD1222 COVID-19 vaccine. The CDR3 DNA reads TGTGCCAGCAGCGCACGACAGGGTACCACTGAAGCTTTCTTT. Encoded protein: CASSARQGTTEAFF. The full variable domain, its missing parts supplied by reference TRBV7-9 and TRBJ1-1, is DTGVSQNPRHKITKRGQNVTFRCDPISEHNRLYWYRQTLGQGPEFLTYFQNEAQLEKSRLLSDRFSAERPKGSFSTLEIQRTEQGDSAMYLCASSARQGTTEAFFGQGTRLTVV.